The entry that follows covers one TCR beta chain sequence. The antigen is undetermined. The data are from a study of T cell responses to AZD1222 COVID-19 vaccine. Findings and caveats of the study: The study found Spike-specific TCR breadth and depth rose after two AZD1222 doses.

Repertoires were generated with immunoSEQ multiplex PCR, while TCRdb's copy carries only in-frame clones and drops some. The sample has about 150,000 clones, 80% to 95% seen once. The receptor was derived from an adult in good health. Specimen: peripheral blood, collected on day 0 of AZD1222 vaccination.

Written as DNA, the CDR3 is TGTGCCAGCAGTTTAGGACAGTCCTCTGGAAACACCATATATTTT. Encoded protein: CASSLGQSSGNTIYF. The chain employs TRBV6-5 and TRBJ1-3, with D perhaps matching TRBD1 (6 bases). The germline V gene has CDR1 MNHEY and CDR2 SVGAGI. Trimming removed 4 bases at V and 0 bases at J, with 10 bases between. This CDR3 has 15 amino acids.